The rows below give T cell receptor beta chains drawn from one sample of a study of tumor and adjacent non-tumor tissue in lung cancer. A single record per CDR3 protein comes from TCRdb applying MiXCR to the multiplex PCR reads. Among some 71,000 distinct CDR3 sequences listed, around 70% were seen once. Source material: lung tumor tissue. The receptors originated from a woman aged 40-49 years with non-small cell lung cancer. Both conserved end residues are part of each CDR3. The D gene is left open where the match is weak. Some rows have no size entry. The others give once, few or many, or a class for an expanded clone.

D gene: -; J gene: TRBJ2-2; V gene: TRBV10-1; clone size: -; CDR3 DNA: TGCGCCAGCAGTGAAAGGGTGATCCTTGGCACCGGGGAGCTGTTTTTT; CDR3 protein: CASSERVILGTGELFF
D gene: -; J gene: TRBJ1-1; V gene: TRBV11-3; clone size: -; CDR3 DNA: TGCGCCAGCACCCGGCCAGCTAACATTGAAGCTTTCTTT; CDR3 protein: CASTRPANIEAFF
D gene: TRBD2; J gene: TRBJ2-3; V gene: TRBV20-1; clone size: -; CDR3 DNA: TGCAGTGCACCACCGGGACTAGCGGGGGGCCGTGGCACAGATACGCAGTATTTT; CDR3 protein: CSAPPGLAGGRGTDTQYF
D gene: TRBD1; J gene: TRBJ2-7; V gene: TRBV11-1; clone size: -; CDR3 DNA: TGTGCCAGCAGCCCGGGACAGAGCTCCTACGAGCTGTATTTC; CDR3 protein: CASSPGQSSYELYF
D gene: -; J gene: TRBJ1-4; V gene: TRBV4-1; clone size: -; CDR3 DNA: TGCGCCAGCAGCCAACTCCCATTATCAATTAATGAAAAACTGTTTTTT; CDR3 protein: CASSQLPLSINEKLFF
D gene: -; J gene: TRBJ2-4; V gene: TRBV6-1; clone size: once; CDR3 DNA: TGTGCCAGCAGTGAAAGTGGCCTTTGGGGCATTCAATACTTT; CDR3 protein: CASSESGLWGIQYF
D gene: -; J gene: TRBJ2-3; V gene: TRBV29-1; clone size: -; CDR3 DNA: TGCACCGTTGTGTGGGATTGGAATGCGCAGTATTTT; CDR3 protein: CTVVWDWNAQYF
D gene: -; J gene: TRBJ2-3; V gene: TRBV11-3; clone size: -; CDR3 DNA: TGTGCCAGCAGCCTTCCAACTGGGGGAAGGATAGATACGCAGTATTTC; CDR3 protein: CASSLPTGGRIDTQYF
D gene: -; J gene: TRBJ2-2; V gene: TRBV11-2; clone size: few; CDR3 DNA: TGTGCCAGCAGCTTTTGGAAACAGGGTGGGGACCTGTTTTTT; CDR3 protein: CASSFWKQGGDLFF
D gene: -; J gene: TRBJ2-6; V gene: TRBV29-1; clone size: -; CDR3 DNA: TGCAGCATTGATTCCGGGGGCTCTGGGCCCAACGTCCTGACCTTC; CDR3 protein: CSIDSGGSGPNVLTF
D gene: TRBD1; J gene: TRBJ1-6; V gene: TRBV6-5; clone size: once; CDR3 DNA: TGTGTCAGTAGTTACGCGATCCCGGGACAGGAGGCTAATTCACCCCTCCACTTT; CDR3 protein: CVSSYAIPGQEANSPLHF
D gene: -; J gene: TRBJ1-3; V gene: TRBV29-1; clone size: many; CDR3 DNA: TGCAGCGTTAATGCTCTTGGAAACACCATATATTTT; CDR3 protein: CSVNALGNTIYF
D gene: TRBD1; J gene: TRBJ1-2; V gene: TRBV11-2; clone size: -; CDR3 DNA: TGTGTCAGCAGCCCGACGGACAGGAGGCGGGTAAATGGCTACACCTTT; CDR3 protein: CVSSPTDRRRVNGYTF
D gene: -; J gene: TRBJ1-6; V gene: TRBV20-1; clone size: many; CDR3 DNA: TGCAGTGCTAGAGATCAAGTCCTTCTTAATTCACCCCTCCACTTT; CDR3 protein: CSARDQVLLNSPLHF
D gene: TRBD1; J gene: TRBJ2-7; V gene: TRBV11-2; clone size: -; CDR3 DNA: TGTGCCAGTAGCCTCAGGACAGGGGGATCCTACGAGCAGTATTTC; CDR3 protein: CASSLRTGGSYEQYF
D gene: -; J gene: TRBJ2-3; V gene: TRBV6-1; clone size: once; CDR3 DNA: TGTGTCAGCAGTGAACTACATACGCAGTATTTT; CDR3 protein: CVSSELHTQYF
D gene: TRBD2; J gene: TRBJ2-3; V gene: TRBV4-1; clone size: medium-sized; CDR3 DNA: TGCGCCAGCAGCTCCCCGGGACTACGTGGGCACATCGACACAGATACGCAGTATTTT; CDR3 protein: CASSSPGLRGHIDTDTQYF
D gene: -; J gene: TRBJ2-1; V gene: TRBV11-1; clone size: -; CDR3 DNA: TGTGGCAGCAGCTTACACAGAGGATGGGATCAATTCTTC; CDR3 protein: CGSSLHRGWDQFF
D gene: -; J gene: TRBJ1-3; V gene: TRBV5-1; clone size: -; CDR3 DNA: TGCGCCAGCAGCTTGGCTGGACAGACTACTGGAAACACCATATATTTT; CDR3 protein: CASSLAGQTTGNTIYF
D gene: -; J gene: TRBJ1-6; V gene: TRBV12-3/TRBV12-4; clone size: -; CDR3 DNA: TGTGCCAGCAGCTTGCAGTGCGTTGATTCACCCCTCCACTTT; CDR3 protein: CASSLQCVDSPLHF
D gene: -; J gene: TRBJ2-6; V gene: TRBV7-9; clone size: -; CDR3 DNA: TGTGCCAGCAGCCCCCGCAGGGATTCAGGTGGGTCCAACGTCCTGACTTTC; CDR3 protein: CASSPRRDSGGSNVLTF
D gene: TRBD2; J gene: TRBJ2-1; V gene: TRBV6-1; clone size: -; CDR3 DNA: TGTGCCAGCAGTAAGTGGACTAGCGGGAGGTTGGGCTCCTACAATGAGCGGTTCTTC; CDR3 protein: CASSKWTSGRLGSYNERFF
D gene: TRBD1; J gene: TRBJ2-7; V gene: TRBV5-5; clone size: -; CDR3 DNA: TGTGCCAGCAGTCGGACAGGGCCCCCAGTTCCATCATACGAGCAGTACTTC; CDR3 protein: CASSRTGPPVPSYEQYF
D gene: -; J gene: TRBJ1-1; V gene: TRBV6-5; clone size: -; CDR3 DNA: TGTGCCAGCAGCAATGTGCCAGTTCAAGAAGCTTTCTTC; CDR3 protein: CASSNVPVQEAFF
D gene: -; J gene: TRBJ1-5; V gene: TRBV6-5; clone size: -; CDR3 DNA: TGTGCCAGCAGTTACACCATAGGGGTAGATCAGCCCCAGCATTTT; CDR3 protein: CASSYTIGVDQPQHF
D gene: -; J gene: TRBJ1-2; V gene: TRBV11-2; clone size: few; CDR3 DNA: TGTGCCAGCAGCTTGCCTCAATGGGCCTATGGTTACACCTTC; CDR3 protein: CASSLPQWAYGYTF
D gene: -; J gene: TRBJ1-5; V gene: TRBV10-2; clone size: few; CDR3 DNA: TGCGCCAGCAGTGACAGGGCTAATCAATCCCAGCATTTT; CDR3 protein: CASSDRANQSQHF
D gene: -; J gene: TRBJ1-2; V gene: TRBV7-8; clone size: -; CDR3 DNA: TGTGCCAGCAACCCCCTGGACAAAAACTATGGCTACACCTTC; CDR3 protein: CASNPLDKNYGYTF
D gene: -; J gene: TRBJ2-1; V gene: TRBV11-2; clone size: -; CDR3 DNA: TGTGTCAGCAGCTCCGACGCCGACGAAGAGCAGTTCTTC; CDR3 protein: CVSSSDADEEQFF
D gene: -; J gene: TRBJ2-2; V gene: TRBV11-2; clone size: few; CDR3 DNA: TGTGCCAGCAGCTTCGATGGAGAGCTGTTTTTT; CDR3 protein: CASSFDGELFF
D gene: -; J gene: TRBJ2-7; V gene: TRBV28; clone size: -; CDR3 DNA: TGTCCCAGCAGCCCGGGTACCGAGCAGTACTTC; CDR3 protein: CPSSPGTEQYF
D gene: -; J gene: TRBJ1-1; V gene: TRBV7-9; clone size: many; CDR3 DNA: TGTGCCAGCAGCTTACAGGTGGGCACTGAAGCTTTCTTT; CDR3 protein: CASSLQVGTEAFF
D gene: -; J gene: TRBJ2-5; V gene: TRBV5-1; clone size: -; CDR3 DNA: TGCGCCAGCAGATTGCAGCCGGCGGCCACCCAAGAGACCCAGTACTTC; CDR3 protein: CASRLQPAATQETQYF
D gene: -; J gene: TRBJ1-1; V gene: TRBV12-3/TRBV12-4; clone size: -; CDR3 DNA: TGTGCCAGCAGTCCCTACCTCGATAGGGAAAACACTGAAGCTTTCTTT; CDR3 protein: CASSPYLDRENTEAFF
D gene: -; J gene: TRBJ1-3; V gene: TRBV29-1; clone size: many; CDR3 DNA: TGCAGCGTCTCGTTCGACCGAAACACCGGAAACACCATATATTTT; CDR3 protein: CSVSFDRNTGNTIYF
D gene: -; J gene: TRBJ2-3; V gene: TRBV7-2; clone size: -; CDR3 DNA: TGTGCCAGCAGCTTAGATGCCCCGACTTATTTT; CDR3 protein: CASSLDAPTYF
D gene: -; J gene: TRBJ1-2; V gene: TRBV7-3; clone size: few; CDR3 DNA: TGTGCCAGCAGCCTAGGGACATCGGGAGGCTACACCTTC; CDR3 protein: CASSLGTSGGYTF
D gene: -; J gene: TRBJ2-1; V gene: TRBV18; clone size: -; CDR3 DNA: TGTACCAGCCCAAAGCAGGGGGGCCTGTTGAATGAGCAGTTCTTC; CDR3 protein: CTSPKQGGLLNEQFF
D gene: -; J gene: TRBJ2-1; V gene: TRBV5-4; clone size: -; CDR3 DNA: TGTGCCAGCAACAGGGAACAGGAGCTCTCCTACAATGAGCAGTTCTTC; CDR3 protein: CASNREQELSYNEQFF
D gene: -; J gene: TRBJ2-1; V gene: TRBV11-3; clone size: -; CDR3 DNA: TGTGCCAACAGCCTAGGACCTAGGAGCTCCTACAATGAGCAGTTCTTC; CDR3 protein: CANSLGPRSSYNEQFF
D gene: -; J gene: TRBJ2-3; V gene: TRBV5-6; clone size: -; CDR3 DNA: TGTGCCAGCAGCATGGATGGTGCGGAGAATATGCAGTATTTT; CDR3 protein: CASSMDGAENMQYF
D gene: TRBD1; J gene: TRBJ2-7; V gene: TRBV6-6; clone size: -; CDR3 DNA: TGTGCCAACAGTTTGACAGGGGGCTCCTACGGGCAGTACTTC; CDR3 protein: CANSLTGGSYGQYF
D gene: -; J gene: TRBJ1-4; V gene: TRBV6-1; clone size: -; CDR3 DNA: TGTGCCAGCAGTGGACAAGAGGGGGGGATCAGTGATAAACTGTTTTTT; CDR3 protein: CASSGQEGGISDKLFF
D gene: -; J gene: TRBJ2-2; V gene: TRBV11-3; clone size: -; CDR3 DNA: TGTGCCAGCAGCTCAGAATCTACTGGCAGGGGATTCACCGGGGAGCTGTTTTTT; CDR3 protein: CASSSESTGRGFTGELFF
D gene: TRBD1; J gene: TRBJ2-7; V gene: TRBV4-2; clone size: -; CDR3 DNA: TGTGCCAGCAGCCAAAGAACAGGGGGATTCTGCGAGCAGTACTTC; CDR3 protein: CASSQRTGGFCEQYF
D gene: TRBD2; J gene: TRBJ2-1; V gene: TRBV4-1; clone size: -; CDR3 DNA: TGCGCCAGCAGCCATCCGGGACTAGCGGGGGGCCCTCTGCGGAATGTGCACTTCTTC; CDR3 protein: CASSHPGLAGGPLRNVHFF
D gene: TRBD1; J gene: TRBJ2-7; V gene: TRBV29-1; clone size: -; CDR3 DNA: TGCAGCATTTTTGACAGGGGAGGAACCTATGAGCAGTACTTC; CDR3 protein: CSIFDRGGTYEQYF
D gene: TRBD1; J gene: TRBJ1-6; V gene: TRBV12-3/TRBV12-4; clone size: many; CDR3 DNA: TGTGCCAGCAGCCGGACAGGGGTACGCTCACCCCTCCACTTT; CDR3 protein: CASSRTGVRSPLHF
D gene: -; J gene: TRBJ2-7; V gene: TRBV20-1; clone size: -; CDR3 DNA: TGCCGTGCTAGCGTTGAGGGGTGGCTCCACGAGCAGTACTTC; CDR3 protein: CRASVEGWLHEQYF
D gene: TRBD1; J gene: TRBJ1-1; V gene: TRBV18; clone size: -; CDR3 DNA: TGTGCCAGCTTACTAGTTTCGGGACAGATGAACACTGAAGCTTTCTTT; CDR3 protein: CASLLVSGQMNTEAFF
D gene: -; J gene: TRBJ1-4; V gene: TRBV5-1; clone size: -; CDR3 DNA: TGCGCCAGCAGCTTCGGTCAACCTAATGAAAAACTGTTTTTT; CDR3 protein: CASSFGQPNEKLFF
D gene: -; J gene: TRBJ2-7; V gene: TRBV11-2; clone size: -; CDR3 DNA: TGTGCCAGCAGCAATGGGGAACAGGCGCATTACTTC; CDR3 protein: CASSNGEQAHYF
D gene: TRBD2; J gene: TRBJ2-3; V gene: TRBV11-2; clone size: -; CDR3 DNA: TGTGCCAGCAGCTTAAGCGGGGGTGACACAGATACCCAGTATTTT; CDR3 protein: CASSLSGGDTDTQYF
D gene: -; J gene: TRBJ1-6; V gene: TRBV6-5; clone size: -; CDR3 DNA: TGTGCTAGCAGTTCAGGACGGTCCTATAATTCACCCCTCTACTTT; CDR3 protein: CASSSGRSYNSPLYF